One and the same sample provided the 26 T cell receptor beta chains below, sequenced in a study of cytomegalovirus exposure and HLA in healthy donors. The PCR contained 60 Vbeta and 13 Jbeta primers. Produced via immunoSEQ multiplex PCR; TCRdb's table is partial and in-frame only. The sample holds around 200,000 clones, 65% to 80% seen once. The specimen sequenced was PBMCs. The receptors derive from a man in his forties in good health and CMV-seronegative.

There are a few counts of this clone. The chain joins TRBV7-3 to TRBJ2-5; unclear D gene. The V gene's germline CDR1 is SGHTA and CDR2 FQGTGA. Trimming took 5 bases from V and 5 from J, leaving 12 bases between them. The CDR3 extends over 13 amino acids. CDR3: CASSLNMGETQYF. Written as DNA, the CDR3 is TGTGCCAGCAGCCTCAACATGGGCGAGACCCAGTACTTC.

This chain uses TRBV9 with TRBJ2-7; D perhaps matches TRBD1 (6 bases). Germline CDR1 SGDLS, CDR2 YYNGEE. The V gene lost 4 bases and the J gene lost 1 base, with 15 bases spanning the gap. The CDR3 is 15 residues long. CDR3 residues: CASSSGQGLSYEQYF. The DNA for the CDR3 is TGTGCCAGCAGCTCCGGCCAGGGGCTTTCCTACGAGCAGTACTTC. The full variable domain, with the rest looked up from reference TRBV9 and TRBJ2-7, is DSGVTQTPKHLITATGQRVTLRCSPRSGDLSVYWYQQSLDQGLQFLIQYYNGEERAKGNILERFSAQQFPDLHSELNLSSLELGDSALYFCASSSGQGLSYEQYFGPGTRLTVT.

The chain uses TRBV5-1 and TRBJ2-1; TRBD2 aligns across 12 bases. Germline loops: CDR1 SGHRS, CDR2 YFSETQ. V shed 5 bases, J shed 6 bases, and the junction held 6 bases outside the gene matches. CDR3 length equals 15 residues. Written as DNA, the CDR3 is TGCGCCAGCAGGTACCTAGCGGGAGGGTCCAATGAGCAGTTCTTC. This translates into CASRYLAGGSNEQFF.

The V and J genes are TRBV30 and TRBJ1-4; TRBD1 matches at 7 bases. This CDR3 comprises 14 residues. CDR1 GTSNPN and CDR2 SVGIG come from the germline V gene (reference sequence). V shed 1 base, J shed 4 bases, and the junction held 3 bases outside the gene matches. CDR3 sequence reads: CAWSGGQINEKLFF. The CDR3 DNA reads TGTGCCTGGAGTGGGGGACAGATTAATGAAAAACTGTTTTTT. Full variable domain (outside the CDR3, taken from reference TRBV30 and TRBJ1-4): SQTIHQWPATLVQPVGSPLSLECTVEGTSNPNLYWYRQAAGRGLQLLFYSVGIGQISSEVPQNLSASRPQDRQFILSSKKLLLSDSGFYLCAWSGGQINEKLFFGSGTQLSVL.

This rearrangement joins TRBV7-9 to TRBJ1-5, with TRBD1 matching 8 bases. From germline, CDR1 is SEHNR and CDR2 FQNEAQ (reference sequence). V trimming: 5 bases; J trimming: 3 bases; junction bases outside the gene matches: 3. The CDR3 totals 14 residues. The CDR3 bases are TGTGCCAGCAGCCCGGACAGGGTCAATCAGCCCCAGCATTTT. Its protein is CASSPDRVNQPQHF.

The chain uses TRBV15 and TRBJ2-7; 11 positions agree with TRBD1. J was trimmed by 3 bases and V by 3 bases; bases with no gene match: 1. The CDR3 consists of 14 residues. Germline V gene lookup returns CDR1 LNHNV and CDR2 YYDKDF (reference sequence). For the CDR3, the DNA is TGTGCCACCAGCAGGGGGACAGGGGGCTACGAGCAGTACTTC. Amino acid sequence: CATSRGTGGYEQYF. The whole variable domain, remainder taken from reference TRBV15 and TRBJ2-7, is DAMVIQNPRYQVTQFGKPVTLSCSQTLNHNVMYWYQQKSSQAPKLLFHYYDKDFNNEADTPDNFQSRRPNTSFCFLDIRSPGLGDTAMYLCATSRGTGGYEQYFGPGTRLTVT.

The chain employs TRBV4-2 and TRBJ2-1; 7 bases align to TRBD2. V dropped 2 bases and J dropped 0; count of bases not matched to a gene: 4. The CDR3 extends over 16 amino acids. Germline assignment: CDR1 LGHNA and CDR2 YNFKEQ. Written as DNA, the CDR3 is TGTGCCAGCAGCCAAATGGGAGGGGACTCCTACAATGAGCAGTTCTTC. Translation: CASSQMGGDSYNEQFF.

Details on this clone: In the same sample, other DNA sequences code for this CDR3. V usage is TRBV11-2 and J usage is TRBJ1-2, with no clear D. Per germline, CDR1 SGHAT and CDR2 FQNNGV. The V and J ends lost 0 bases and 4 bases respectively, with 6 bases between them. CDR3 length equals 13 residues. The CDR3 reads CASSLDIGYGYTF. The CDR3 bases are TGTGCCAGCAGCTTAGACATCGGCTATGGCTACACCTTC.

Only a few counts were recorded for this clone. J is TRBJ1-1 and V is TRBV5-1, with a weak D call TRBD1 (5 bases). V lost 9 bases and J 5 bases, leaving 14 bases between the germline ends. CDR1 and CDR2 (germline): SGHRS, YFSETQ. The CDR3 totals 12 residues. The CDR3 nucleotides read TGCGCCACCGGTACAGGCCTGACTGAAGCTTTCTTT. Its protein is CATGTGLTEAFF.

CDR3 amino acids: CSVEPGQGAEQYF. In DNA form, the CDR3 reads TGCAGCGTTGAGCCGGGACAGGGGGCCGAGCAGTACTTC. This sequence joins TRBV29-1 and TRBJ2-7, with 12 bases fitting TRBD1. The germline CDR1 and CDR2 sequences are SQVTM and ANQGSEA. The CDR3 is made up of 13 amino acids. With 3 bases clipped from V and 6 bases from J, the junction kept 3 bases outside the gene matches.

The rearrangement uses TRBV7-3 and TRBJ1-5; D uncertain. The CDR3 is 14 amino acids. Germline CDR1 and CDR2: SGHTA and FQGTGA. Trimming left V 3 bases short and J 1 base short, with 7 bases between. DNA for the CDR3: TGTGCCAGCAGCTTGACGGGGAGCAATCAGCCCCAGCATTTT. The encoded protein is CASSLTGSNQPQHF.

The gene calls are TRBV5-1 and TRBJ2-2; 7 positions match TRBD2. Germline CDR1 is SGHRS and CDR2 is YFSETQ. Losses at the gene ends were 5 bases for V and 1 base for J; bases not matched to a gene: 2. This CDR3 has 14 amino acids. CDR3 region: CASSERGNTGELFF. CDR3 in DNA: TGCGCCAGCAGTGAGCGGGGGAACACCGGGGAGCTGTTTTTT.

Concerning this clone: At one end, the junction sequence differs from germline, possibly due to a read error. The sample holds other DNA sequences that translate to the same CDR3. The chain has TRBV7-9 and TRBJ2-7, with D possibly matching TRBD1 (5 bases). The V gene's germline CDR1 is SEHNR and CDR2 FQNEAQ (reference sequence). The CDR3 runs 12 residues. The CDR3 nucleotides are TGTTCCAGCAGCCAGACAGACTACGAGCAGTACTTC. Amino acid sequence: CSSSQTDYEQYF.

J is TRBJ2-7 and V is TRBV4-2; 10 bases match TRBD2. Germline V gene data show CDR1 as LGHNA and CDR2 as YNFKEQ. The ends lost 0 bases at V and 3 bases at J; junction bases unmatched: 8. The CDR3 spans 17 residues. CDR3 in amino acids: CASSQDQNSGGSYEQYF. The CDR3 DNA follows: TGTGCCAGCAGCCAAGATCAGAATAGCGGGGGGAGCTACGAGCAGTACTTC.

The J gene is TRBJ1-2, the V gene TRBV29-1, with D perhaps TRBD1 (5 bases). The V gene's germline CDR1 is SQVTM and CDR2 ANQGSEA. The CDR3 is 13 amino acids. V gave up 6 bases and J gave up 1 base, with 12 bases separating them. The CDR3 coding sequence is TGCAGCGTGGATATGACAGATAACTATGGCTACACCTTC. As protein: CSVDMTDNYGYTF.

The CDR3 loop reads CASSHGLAGGYEQYF. CDR3 nucleotides: TGTGCCAGCAGCCACGGACTAGCGGGGGGCTACGAGCAGTACTTC. The J gene is TRBJ2-7, the V gene TRBV4-2; 14 positions agree with TRBD2. Germline loops: CDR1 LGHNA, CDR2 YNFKEQ. Trimming took 3 bases from V and 3 from J; bases not matched to a gene: 1. The CDR3 is 15 residues long.

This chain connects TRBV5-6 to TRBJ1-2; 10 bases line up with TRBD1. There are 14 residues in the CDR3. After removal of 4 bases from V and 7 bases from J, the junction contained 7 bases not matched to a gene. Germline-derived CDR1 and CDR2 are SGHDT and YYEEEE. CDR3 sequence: CASSRGQGNGGYTF. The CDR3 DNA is TGTGCCAGCAGCCGGGGACAGGGGAATGGTGGCTACACCTTC.

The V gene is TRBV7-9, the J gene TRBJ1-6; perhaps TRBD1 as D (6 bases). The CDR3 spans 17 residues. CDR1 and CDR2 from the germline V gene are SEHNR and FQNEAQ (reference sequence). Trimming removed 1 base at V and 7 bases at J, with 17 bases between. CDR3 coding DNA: TGTGCCAGCAGCTTAGGGGGCCCCGGGACACACAATTCACCCCTCCACTTT. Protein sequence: CASSLGGPGTHNSPLHF. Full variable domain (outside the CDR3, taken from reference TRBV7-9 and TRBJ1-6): DTGVSQNPRHKITKRGQNVTFRCDPISEHNRLYWYRQTLGQGPEFLTYFQNEAQLEKSRLLSDRFSAERPKGSFSTLEIQRTEQGDSAMYLCASSLGGPGTHNSPLHFGNGTRLTVT.

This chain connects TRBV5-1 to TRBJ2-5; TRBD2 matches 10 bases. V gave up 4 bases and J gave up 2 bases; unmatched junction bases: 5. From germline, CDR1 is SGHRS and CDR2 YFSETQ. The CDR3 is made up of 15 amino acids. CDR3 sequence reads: CASSGGLAVQETQYF. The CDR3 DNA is TGCGCCAGCAGCGGTGGACTAGCGGTTCAAGAGACCCAGTACTTC.

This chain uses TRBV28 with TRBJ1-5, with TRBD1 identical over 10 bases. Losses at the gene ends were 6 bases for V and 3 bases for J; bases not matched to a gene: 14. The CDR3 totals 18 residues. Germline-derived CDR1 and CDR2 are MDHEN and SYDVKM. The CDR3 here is CASRLRDRGGDPNQPQHF. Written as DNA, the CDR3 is TGTGCCAGCAGGCTGAGGGACAGGGGAGGGGATCCCAATCAGCCCCAGCATTTT. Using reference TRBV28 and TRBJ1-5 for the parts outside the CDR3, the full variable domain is DVKVTQSSRYLVKRTGEKVFLECVQDMDHENMFWYRQDPGLGLRLIYFSYDVKMKEKGDIPEGYSVSREKKERFSLILESASTNQTSMYLCASRLRDRGGDPNQPQHFGDGTRLSIL.

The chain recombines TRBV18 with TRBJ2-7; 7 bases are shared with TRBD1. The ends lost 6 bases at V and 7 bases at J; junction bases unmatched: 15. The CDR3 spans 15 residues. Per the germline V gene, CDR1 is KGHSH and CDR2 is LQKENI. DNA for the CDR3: TGTGCCAGCTCCCCCAAGGGACAGACCCCGCGAGAGCAGTACTTC. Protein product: CASSPKGQTPREQYF.

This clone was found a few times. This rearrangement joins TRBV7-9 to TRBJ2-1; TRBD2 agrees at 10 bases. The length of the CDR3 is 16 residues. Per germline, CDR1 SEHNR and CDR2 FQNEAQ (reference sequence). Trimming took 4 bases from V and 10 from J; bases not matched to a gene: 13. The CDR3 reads CASSSNRASGGREQFF. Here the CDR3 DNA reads TGTGCCAGCAGCTCTAACCGGGCTAGCGGGGGACGGGAGCAGTTCTTC.

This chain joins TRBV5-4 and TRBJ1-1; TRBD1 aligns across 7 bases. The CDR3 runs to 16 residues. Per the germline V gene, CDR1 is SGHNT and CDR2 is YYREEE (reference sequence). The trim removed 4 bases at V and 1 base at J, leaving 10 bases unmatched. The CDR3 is CASSPTGVEQNTEAFF. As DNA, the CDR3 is TGTGCCAGCAGCCCCACAGGGGTCGAACAGAACACTGAAGCTTTCTTT.

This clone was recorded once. CDR3 protein: CASSLGSGVTETQYF. The CDR3, as DNA: TGTGCCAGCAGCTTGGGTAGCGGGGTAACGGAGACCCAGTACTTC. The chain uses TRBV7-2 and TRBJ2-5, with 8 bases aligning to TRBD2. This CDR3 region has 15 residues. The V and J ends lost 3 bases and 5 bases, in that order; junction bases with no gene match: 8. Germline V gene lookup returns CDR1 SGHTA and CDR2 FQGNSA.

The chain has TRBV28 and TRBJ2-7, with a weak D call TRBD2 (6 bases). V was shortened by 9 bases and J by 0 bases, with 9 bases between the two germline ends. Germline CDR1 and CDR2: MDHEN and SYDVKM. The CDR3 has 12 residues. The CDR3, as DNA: TGTGCCAGTGGGGGGTACTCCTACGAGCAGTACTTC. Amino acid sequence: CASGGYSYEQYF.

CDR3 nucleotide sequence: TGTGCCAGCAGCTTAGCGGGGGCCATCACAGATACGCAGTATTTT. This sequence encodes CASSLAGAITDTQYF. The rearrangement joins TRBV7-6 to TRBJ2-3, with a possible D match to TRBD1 (6 bases). Germline V gene data show CDR1 as SGHVS and CDR2 as FNYEAQ. CDR3 size: 15 residues. Between the trimmed V and J ends, which lost 0 bases and 2 bases, there was a span of 9 bases. The full variable domain, completed using reference TRBV7-6 and TRBJ2-3, is GAGVSQSPRYKVTKRGQDVALRCDPISGHVSLYWYRQALGQGPEFLTYFNYEAQQDKSGLPNDRFSAERPEGSISTLTIQRTEQRDSAMYRCASSLAGAITDTQYFGPGTRLTVL.